The 27 T cell receptor beta chains below all came from one sample that was sequenced in a study of CD8+CD57+ T cells in acquired aplastic anemia. Patients who underwent sequencing had shown CD8+CD57+ cell expansion by flow cytometry. It was genomic DNA that served as the template for profiling TCR beta VDJ and CDR3. One entry per CDR3 protein results from TCRdb running MiXCR on the reads. The sample includes approximately 260,000 distinct CDR3 sequences, 82% of them seen just once. The specimen sequenced was sorted CD4+, CD8+, or CD8+CD57+ T cells (not recorded which) from PBMCs. The receptors were sampled from a human donor with aplastic anemia.

Note on this clonotype: One end of the junction varies from germline; a read error may be responsible. V gene TRBV9 combines with J gene TRBJ2-1, with D perhaps TRBD1 (6 bases). Germline V lookup: CDR1 SGDLS, CDR2 YYNGEE. This CDR3 is built from 14 residues. DNA for the CDR3: TGTGCCAGCAGCCCCTGGAGCTCATGGGACAACGTCCTCTTC. Translated: CASSPWSSWDNVLF. The full variable domain, in which reference TRBV9 and TRBJ2-1 provide the parts outside the CDR3, is DSGVTQTPKHLITATGQRVTLRCSPRSGDLSVYWYQQSLDQGLQFLIQYYNGEERAKGNILERFSAQQFPDLHSELNLSSLELGDSALYFCASSPWSSWDNVLFGPGTRLTVL.

The rearrangement uses TRBV7-7 and TRBJ1-1; 7 nucleotides align to TRBD1. The CDR3 contains 15 residues. The J segment lost 13 bases and the V segment lost 1 base, leaving 15 bases of the junction unmatched. Germline V gene lookup returns CDR1 SSHAT and CDR2 FNYEAQ (reference sequence). The CDR3 loop is CASSLGDSKKTQYFF. The CDR3 region has the DNA TGTGCCAGCAGCTTAGGGGACAGCAAAAAGACCCAATATTTCTTT.

The V and J genes are TRBV7-6 and TRBJ2-5; TRBD2 is a possible D gene (5 bases). The germline V gene encodes CDR1 SGHVS and CDR2 FNYEAQ. The CDR3 loop spans 15 amino acids. The germline V and J ends were trimmed by 5 bases and 4 bases, with 17 bases remaining between them. The DNA for the CDR3 is TGTGCCAGCAGCAAGCGGCAAATTTATCGAGAGACCCAGTACTTC. Its translation is CASSKRQIYRETQYF.

This clonotype has more than one count but fewer than ten. The chain has TRBV7-8 and TRBJ2-7; TRBD1 might be the D (5 bases). Germline V lookup: CDR1 SGHVS, CDR2 FQNEAQ. This CDR3 comprises 15 residues. V dropped 4 bases and J dropped 4 bases, with 17 bases sitting between them. The chain's CDR3 is CASSYGAVGPYEQYF. The CDR3 nucleotides are TGTGCCAGCAGCTATGGGGCAGTGGGGCCATACGAGCAGTACTTC.

This sequence joins TRBV7-7 and TRBJ2-7; D unclear. The CDR3 length is 18 residues. With 2 bases removed from V and 4 bases from J, the gap between germline ends came to 24 bases. The germline gives CDR1 SSHAT, CDR2 FNYEAQ (reference sequence). The CDR3 sequence is CASSLPPGPDTQYYEQYV. DNA of the CDR3: TGTGCCAGCAGCTTACCGCCAGGTCCCGATACCCAGTATTACGAGCAGTACGTC.

To note about this clonotype: The missing conserved phenylalanine or tryptophan at the end of this CDR3 makes a read error likely. The DNA is omitted, as the CDR3 cannot be located on it reliably, and the CDR3 follows TCRdb's listing. This chain uses TRBV7-6 with TRBJ1-6; the listed D gene, TRBD1, was not tested against the DNA. The CDR3 is 13 amino acids long, termini counted. Per germline, CDR1 SGHVS and CDR2 FNYEAQ. The CDR3 protein is CASTLGSVPSGAN.

On this clonotype: The missing conserved phenylalanine or tryptophan at the end of this CDR3 makes a read error likely. Because the CDR3's place on the DNA is in doubt, the DNA is left out and the CDR3 is given as listed by TCRdb. The V gene is TRBV7-2, the J gene TRBJ2-1; TRBD1, the D gene given by the table, was not confirmed from the DNA. From its first to its last residue, the CDR3 has 13 amino acids. Germline CDR1 reads SGHTA; CDR2 reads FQGNSA. The CDR3: CASSLVGGADYGY.

The rearrangement joins TRBV5-6 to TRBJ2-5; D tentatively fits TRBD1 or TRBD2 (5 bases each). Per the germline V gene, CDR1 is SGHDT and CDR2 is YYEEEE. There are 11 residues in the CDR3. V lost 2 bases and J lost 14, with 13 bases in between. The CDR3 nucleotides read TGTGCCAGCAGCTTAGGGGAGACCGGCTACTTC. Its protein is CASSLGETGYF.

For this clonotype: Because it lacks the conserved phenylalanine or tryptophan at the end, this CDR3 is likely a read error. The DNA is omitted, as the CDR3 cannot be located on it reliably, and the CDR3 follows TCRdb's listing. CDR3 residues: CASSIAGGTDNEQFG. The J gene is TRBJ2-1, the V gene TRBV19; the table's D call of TRBD1 was not tested on the DNA. The CDR3 extends over 15 residues, inclusive of both ends. Germline CDR1 LNHDA, CDR2 SQIVND (reference sequence).

The chain joins TRBV19 to TRBJ2-1, with D possibly TRBD2 on 5 matching bases. V was trimmed by 5 bases and J by 8 bases, leaving 22 bases between them. The germline gives CDR1 LNHDA, CDR2 SQIVND (reference sequence). This CDR3 contains 16 residues. CDR3 sequence: CASSQASGTGQDEQFF. DNA of the CDR3: TGTGCCAGTAGTCAAGCGAGCGGAACCGGTCAGGATGAGCAGTTCTTC. The variable domain in full, completed from reference TRBV19 and TRBJ2-1, reads DGGITQSPKYLFRKEGQNVTLSCEQNLNHDAMYWYRQDPGQGLRLIYYSQIVNDFQKGDIAEGYSVSREKKESFPLTVTSAQKNPTAFYLCASSQASGTGQDEQFFGPGTRLTVL.

This clonotype was detected only once. The chain joins TRBV9 to TRBJ1-6; D gene ambiguous. CDR1 and CDR2 from the germline V gene are SGDLS and YYNGEE. Trimming took 0 bases from V and 9 from J, leaving 7 bases between them. The CDR3 totals 13 residues. The CDR3, as DNA: TGTGCCAGCAGCGTAGCAGGTAGTTCACCCCTCCACTTT. Amino acid sequence: CASSVAGSSPLHF.

The chain employs TRBV2 and TRBJ1-2; no firm D call. Trimming removed 5 bases from V and 1 base from J, with 2 bases in between. The CDR3 totals 11 residues. Germline CDR1 is SNHLY and CDR2 is FYNNEI. The CDR3 sequence: CASSSNYGYTF. CDR3 DNA sequence: TGTGCCAGCAGTAGTAACTATGGCTACACCTTC. Based on the CDR3 plus reference TRBV2 and TRBJ1-2, the full variable domain is EPEVTQTPSHQVTQMGQEVILRCVPISNHLYFYWYRQILGQKVEFLVSFYNNEISEKSEIFDDQFSVERPDGSNFTLKIRSTKLEDSAMYFCASSSNYGYTFGSGTRLTVV.

This chain uses TRBV11-3 with TRBJ1-6; TRBD1 aligns across 9 bases. Looked up from germline, CDR1 is SGHNT and CDR2 is YENEEA. Unmatched junction bases numbered 5, after V lost 5 bases and J lost 9 bases. This CDR3 is built from 14 residues. The CDR3 DNA follows: TGTGCCAGCAGCACGACAGGGGGGGGTTCACCCCTCCACTTT. It yields the protein CASSTTGGGSPLHF. The entire variable domain, with the rest obtained from reference TRBV11-3 and TRBJ1-6, is as follows: EAGVVQSPRYKIIEKKQPVAFWCNPISGHNTLYWYLQNLGQGPELLIRYENEEAVDDSQLPKDRFSAERLKGVDSTLKIQPAELGDSAVYLCASSTTGGGSPLHFGNGTRLTVT.

This clonotype has more than one count but fewer than ten. A junction boundary mismatches the germline segment, possibly from a read error. V and J are TRBV9 and TRBJ2-1; TRBD2 might be the D (5 bases). Germline CDR1 SGDLS, CDR2 YYNGEE. The CDR3 extends over 15 amino acids. The CDR3 DNA is TGTGCCAGTAGCGTAGCTTCCGATACGCAGTATTTTCAGTTCTTC. Protein product: CASSVASDTQYFQFF.

This chain joins TRBV11-3 and TRBJ2-5, with 8 bases identical to TRBD2. Germline V gene sequence: CDR1 SGHNT, CDR2 YENEEA. The CDR3 covers 17 residues. V lost 2 bases, J lost 5 bases, and 13 bases stayed unmatched. The CDR3 region is CASSLYLTGGDRETQYF. In DNA, the CDR3 is TGTGCCAGCAGCTTATACCTGACGGGAGGGGACCGGGAGACCCAGTACTTC.

This clonotype occurred once. At one boundary the junction diverges from the germline segment, which might be a read error. This rearrangement joins TRBV7-8 to TRBJ2-3, with D perhaps matching TRBD1 or TRBD2 (6 bases each). The germline V gene has CDR1 SGHVS and CDR2 FQNEAQ. The CDR3 runs to 13 residues. The CDR3 reads CASSDGGAAEPHF. CDR3 DNA: TGTGCCAGCAGCGACGGGGGCGCTGCTGAGCCGCATTTT.

Notes on this clonotype: Compared with germline, one end of the junction differs, possibly owing to a read error. The CDR3 region has the DNA TGTGCCATCAGTGAACGTACCGGAACCCCCAACGAGCAGTTCTTC. It is translated as CAISERTGTPNEQFF. The chain is built from TRBV25-1 and TRBJ2-1; no clear D. The CDR3 is 15 amino acids. CDR1 is MGHDK and CDR2 is SYGVNS in the germline V gene.

This sequence joins TRBV7-2 and TRBJ1-1; a possible D gene is TRBD1 (6 bases). V shed 3 bases and J shed 14 bases, with 25 bases lying between them. The length of the CDR3 is 15 residues. From germline, CDR1 is SGHTA and CDR2 FQGNSA. As DNA, the CDR3 is TGTGCCAGCAGCTTGGCAGGGGCCGCCGACTGTGGCTACTTCTTT. Its translation: CASSLAGAADCGYFF.

On this clonotype: A read error may produce the germline difference seen at one junction end. The CDR3 bases are TGTGCCAGCAGCTCAGCGGCAAGGTATGGCTCCACCTTC. It yields the protein CASSSAARYGSTF. The chain is built from TRBV7-9 and TRBJ1-2; D is unclear. The CDR3 is 13 residues long. Germline values: CDR1 SEHNR, CDR2 FQNEAQ (reference sequence). Full variable domain (outside the CDR3, taken from reference TRBV7-9 and TRBJ1-2): DTGVSQNPRHKITKRGQNVTFRCDPISEHNRLYWYRQTLGQGPEFLTYFQNEAQLEKSRLLSDRFSAERPKGSFSTLEIQRTEQGDSAMYLCASSSAARYGSTFGSGTRLTVV.

The chain links TRBV7-8 to TRBJ2-7; D remains ambiguous. The CDR3 covers 18 residues. The V and J ends lost 3 bases and 1 base respectively, with 22 bases between them. Germline V gene data show CDR1 as SGHVS and CDR2 as FQNEAQ. Here the CDR3 reads CASSFHPDGEAPSYEQYV. The CDR3 region has the DNA TGTGCCAGCAGCTTTCATCCAGACGGCGAAGCCCCGTCCTACGAGCAGTACGTC.

A few counts support this clonotype. This chain connects TRBV25-1 to TRBJ2-7; D unresolved. V gave up 3 bases and J gave up 3 bases, with 6 bases separating them. The CDR3 totals 12 residues. Germline values: CDR1 MGHDK, CDR2 SYGVNS. The CDR3 spells CASSDGHYEQYF. CDR3 bases: TGTGCCAGCAGTGATGGGCACTACGAGCAGTACTTC.

The gene calls are TRBV2 and TRBJ2-1; tentatively, D is TRBD2 (6 bases). The germline V gene has CDR1 SNHLY and CDR2 FYNNEI. The V and J ends lost 10 bases and 8 bases respectively, with 18 bases between them. The CDR3 totals 13 residues. The CDR3 sequence: CAKSNGGSHEQFF. The CDR3 region has the DNA TGTGCCAAAAGTAATGGGGGGAGCCATGAGCAGTTCTTC.

The chain combines TRBV19 with TRBJ2-1, with TRBD2 matching over 7 bases. This CDR3 spans 15 amino acids. The germline V gene has CDR1 LNHDA and CDR2 SQIVND (reference sequence). V gave up 10 bases and J gave up 4 bases; unmatched junction bases: 13. In nucleotides, the CDR3 is TGTGCCACTAGCGGTGGAATAGCGGCATACAATGAGCAGTTCTTC. Its protein product is CATSGGIAAYNEQFF.

Concerning this clonotype: This is likely a read error, given that the CDR3 carries no conserved phenylalanine or tryptophan at its end. The DNA is omitted, as the CDR3 cannot be located on it reliably, and the CDR3 follows TCRdb's listing. The chain joins TRBV9 to TRBJ2-1; TRBD2, the table's D call, lacks a check against the DNA. The CDR3 numbers 13 amino acids, ends counted. The germline gives CDR1 SGDLS, CDR2 YYNGEE. The CDR3 region is CASSVGLAGGGFV.

This chain joins TRBV4-1 and TRBJ2-2; D gene ambiguous. Germline values: CDR1 MGHRA, CDR2 YSYEKL. V shed 5 bases and J shed 2 bases, with 9 bases lying between them. This CDR3 is built from 14 residues. The CDR3 protein is CASSLTSNTGELFF. The CDR3 DNA follows: TGCGCCAGCAGCTTGACGTCCAACACCGGGGAGCTGTTTTTT.

Notes on this clonotype: One end of the junction does not line up with germline, which may come from a read error. The chain couples TRBV5-6 to TRBJ1-6, with TRBD1 matching 7 bases. CDR3 length: 15 amino acids. CDR1 and CDR2 from the germline V gene are SGHDT and YYEEEE. The CDR3 region has the DNA TGTGCCAGCATCTTGGGGAGGGGGGACAGTTCACCCCTCCACTTT. This codes for CASILGRGDSSPLHF.

This chain joins TRBV7-4 and TRBJ2-3, with 8 bases identical to TRBD2. The trim removed 3 bases at V and 10 bases at J, leaving 9 bases unmatched. CDR1 and CDR2 from the germline V gene are SGHVT and SQSDAQ. CDR3 length: 14 amino acids. The CDR3 protein is CASSLAGGPPPQYF. The DNA of the CDR3 is TGTGCCAGCAGCTTGGCGGGAGGTCCCCCTCCGCAGTATTTT.